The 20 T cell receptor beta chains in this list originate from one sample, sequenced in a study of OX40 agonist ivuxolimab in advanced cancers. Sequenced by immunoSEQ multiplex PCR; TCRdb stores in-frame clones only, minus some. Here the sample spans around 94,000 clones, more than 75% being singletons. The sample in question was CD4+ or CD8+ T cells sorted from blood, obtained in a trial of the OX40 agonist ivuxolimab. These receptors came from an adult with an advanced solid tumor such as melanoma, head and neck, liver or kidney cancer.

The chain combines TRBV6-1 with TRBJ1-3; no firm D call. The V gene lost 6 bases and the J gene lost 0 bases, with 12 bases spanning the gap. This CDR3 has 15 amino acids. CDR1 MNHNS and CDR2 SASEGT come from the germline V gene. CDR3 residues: CASSLGFFSGNTIYF. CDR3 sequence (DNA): TGTGCCAGCAGCCTTGGGTTTTTCTCTGGAAACACCATATATTTT.

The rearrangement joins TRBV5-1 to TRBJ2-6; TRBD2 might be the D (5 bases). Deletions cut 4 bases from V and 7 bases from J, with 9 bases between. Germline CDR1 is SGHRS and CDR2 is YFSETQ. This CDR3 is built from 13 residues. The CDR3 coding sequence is TGCGCCAGCAGCCTTGAGGGAGCCAACGTCCTGACTTTC. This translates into CASSLEGANVLTF.

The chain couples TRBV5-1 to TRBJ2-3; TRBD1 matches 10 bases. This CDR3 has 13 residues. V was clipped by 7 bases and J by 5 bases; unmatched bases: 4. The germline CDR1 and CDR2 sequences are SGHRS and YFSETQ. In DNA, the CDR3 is TGCGCCAGCGGGACAGGGGTAGGAGATACGCAGTATTTT. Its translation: CASGTGVGDTQYF.

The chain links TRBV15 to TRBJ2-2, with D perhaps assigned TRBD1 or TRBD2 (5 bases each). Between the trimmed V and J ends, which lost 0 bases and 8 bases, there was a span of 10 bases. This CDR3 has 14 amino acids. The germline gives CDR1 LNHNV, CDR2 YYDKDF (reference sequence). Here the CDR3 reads CATSREQGTGELFF. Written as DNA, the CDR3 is TGTGCCACCAGCAGAGAGCAAGGGACGGGGGAGCTGTTTTTT.

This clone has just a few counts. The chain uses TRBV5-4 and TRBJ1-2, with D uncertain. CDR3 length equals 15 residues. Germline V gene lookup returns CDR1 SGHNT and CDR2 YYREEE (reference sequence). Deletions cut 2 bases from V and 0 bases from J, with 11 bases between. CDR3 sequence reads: CASSFPERTNYGYTF. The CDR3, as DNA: TGTGCCAGCAGCTTCCCCGAACGGACTAACTATGGCTACACCTTC.

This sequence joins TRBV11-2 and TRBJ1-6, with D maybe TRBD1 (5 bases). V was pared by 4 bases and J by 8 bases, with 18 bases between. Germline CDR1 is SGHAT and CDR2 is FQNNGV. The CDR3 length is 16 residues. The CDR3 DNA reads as TGTGCCAGCAGCTCCATTCGCGGCAGGGCCGATTCACCCCTCCACTTT. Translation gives CASSSIRGRADSPLHF.

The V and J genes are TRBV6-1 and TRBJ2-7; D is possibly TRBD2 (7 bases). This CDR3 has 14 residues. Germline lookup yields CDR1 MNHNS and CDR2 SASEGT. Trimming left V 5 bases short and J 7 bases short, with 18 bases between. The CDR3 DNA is TGTGCCAGCAGTACTTGGGGGGGGGCCGAGGAGCAGTACTTC. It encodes CASSTWGGAEEQYF.

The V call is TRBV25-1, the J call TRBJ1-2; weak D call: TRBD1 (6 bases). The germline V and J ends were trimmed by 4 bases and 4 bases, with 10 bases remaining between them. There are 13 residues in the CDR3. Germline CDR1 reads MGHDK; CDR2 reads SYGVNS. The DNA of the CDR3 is TGTGCCAGCAGTGCTCGGACAGCCTATGGCTACACCTTC. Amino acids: CASSARTAYGYTF.

The CDR3 reads CASSLAPEAFF. CDR3 in DNA: TGTGCCAGCAGCTTGGCCCCTGAAGCTTTCTTT. The gene calls are TRBV7-2 and TRBJ1-1; D ambiguous. V gave up 3 bases and J gave up 6 bases, with 5 bases separating them. The CDR3 length is 11 residues. Germline assignment: CDR1 SGHTA and CDR2 FQGNSA.

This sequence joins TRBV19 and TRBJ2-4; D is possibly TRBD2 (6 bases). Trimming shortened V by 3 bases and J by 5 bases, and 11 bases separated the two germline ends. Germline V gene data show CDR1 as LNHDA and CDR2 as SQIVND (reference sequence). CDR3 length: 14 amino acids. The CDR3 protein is CASSIRGTENIQYF. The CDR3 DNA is TGTGCCAGTAGTATTCGGGGGACCGAAAACATTCAGTACTTC. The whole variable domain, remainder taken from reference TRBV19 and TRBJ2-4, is DGGITQSPKYLFRKEGQNVTLSCEQNLNHDAMYWYRQDPGQGLRLIYYSQIVNDFQKGDIAEGYSVSREKKESFPLTVTSAQKNPTAFYLCASSIRGTENIQYFGAGTRLSVL.

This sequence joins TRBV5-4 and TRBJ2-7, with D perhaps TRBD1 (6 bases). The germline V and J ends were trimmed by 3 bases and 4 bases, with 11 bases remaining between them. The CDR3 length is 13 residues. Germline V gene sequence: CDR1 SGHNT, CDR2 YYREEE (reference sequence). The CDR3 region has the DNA TGTGCCAGCAGCTCGGCAGGGGTATACGAGCAGTACTTC. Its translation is CASSSAGVYEQYF.

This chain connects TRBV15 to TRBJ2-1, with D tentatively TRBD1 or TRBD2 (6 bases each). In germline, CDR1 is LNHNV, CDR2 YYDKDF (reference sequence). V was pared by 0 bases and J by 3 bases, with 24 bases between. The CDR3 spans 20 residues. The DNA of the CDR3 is TGTGCCACCAGCAGAGACAGACTTGGGCTGGGGGGCCACGGCTACAATGAGCAGTTCTTC. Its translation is CATSRDRLGLGGHGYNEQFF.

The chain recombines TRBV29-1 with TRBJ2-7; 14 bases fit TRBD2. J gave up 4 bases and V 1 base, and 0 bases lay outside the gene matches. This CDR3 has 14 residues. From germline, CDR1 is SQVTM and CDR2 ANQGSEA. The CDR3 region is CSVEGTSGGYEQYF. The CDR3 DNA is TGCAGCGTTGAAGGGACTAGCGGGGGGTACGAGCAGTACTTC.

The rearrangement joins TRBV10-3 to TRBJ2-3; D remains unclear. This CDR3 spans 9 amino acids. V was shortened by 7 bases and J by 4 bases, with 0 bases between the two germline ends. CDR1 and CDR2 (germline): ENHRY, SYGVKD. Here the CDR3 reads CAITDTQYF. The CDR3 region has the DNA TGTGCCATCACAGATACGCAGTATTTT.

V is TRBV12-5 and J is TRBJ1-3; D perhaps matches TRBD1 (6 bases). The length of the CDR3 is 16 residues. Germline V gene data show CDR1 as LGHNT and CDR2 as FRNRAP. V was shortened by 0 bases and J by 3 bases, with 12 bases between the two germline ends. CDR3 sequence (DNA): TGTGCTAGTGGTTTGGTACAGGGTGATTATGGAAACACCATATATTTT. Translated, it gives CASGLVQGDYGNTIYF. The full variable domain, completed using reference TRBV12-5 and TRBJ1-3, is DARVTQTPRHKVTEMGQEVTMRCQPILGHNTVFWYRQTMMQGLELLAYFRNRAPLDDSGMPKDRFSAEMPDATLATLKIQPSEPRDSAVYFCASGLVQGDYGNTIYFGEGSWLTVV.

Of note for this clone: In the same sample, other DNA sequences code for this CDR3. The CDR3 DNA reads as TGTGCCAGCAGCGGGCCGGGACAGGGGGCGAATGAGCAGTTCTTC. Residues: CASSGPGQGANEQFF. The chain couples TRBV2 to TRBJ2-1; 12 bases align to TRBD1. CDR3 length: 15 amino acids. Unmatched junction bases numbered 7, after V lost 6 bases and J lost 7 bases. Germline V lookup: CDR1 SNHLY, CDR2 FYNNEI.

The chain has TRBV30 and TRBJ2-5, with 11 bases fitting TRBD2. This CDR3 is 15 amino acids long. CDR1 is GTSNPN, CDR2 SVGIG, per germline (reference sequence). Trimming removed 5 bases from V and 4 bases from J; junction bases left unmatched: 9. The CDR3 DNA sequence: TGTGCCTGGGCTTTAGCGGGGGGGCGCGGAGAGACCCAGTACTTC. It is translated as CAWALAGGRGETQYF.

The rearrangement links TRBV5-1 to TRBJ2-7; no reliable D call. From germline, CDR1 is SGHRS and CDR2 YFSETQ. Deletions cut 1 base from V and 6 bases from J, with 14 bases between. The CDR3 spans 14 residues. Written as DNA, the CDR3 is TGCGCCAGCAGCTTGAGCTGGACGGCCTCCGAGCAGTACTTC. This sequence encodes CASSLSWTASEQYF.

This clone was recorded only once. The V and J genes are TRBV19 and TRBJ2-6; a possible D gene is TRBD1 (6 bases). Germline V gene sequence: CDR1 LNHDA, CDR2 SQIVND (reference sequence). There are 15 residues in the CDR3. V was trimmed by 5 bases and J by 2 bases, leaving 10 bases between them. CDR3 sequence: CASSRDTPGANVLTF. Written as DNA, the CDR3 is TGTGCCAGTAGTCGGGACACACCTGGGGCCAACGTCCTGACTTTC.

CDR3 loop: CSVSGGGGYTF. CDR3 nucleotides: TGCAGCGTTTCAGGAGGGGGCGGCTACACCTTC. The rearrangement uses TRBV29-1 and TRBJ1-2, with 7 bases that match TRBD1. The junction had 5 bases not matched to a gene; V was cut back by 5 bases and J by 8 bases. The CDR3 is 11 amino acids. Germline CDR1 and CDR2: SQVTM and ANQGSEA.